The entry that follows covers one T cell receptor (beta chain) sequence. This specimen belongs to a study of blood T cell repertoires in COVID-19. At the level of the study: The origin of the acute and convalescent COVID-19 samples was the United States, Italy and Spain.

Trimming removed 1 base from V and 2 bases from J, with 18 bases in between. CDR3 length equals 18 residues. CDR1 SEHNR and CDR2 FQNEAQ come from the germline V gene (reference sequence). Profiled with immunoSEQ multiplex PCR; TCRdb holds only in-frame clones, not every one. Altogether about 140,000 clones are present, 70% to 90% being singletons, with the ten largest covering roughly 3.4%. This TCR came from a woman in her 50s with acute COVID-19. This chain links TRBV7-9 with TRBJ1-5, with a weak D call TRBD1 (6 bases). The sample was PBMCs or T cells enriched from blood (not recorded which). As DNA, the CDR3 is TGTGCCAGCAGCTTAGGGGACCTTACAGGGATCGGCAATCAGCCCCAGCATTTT. Protein product: CASSLGDLTGIGNQPQHF.